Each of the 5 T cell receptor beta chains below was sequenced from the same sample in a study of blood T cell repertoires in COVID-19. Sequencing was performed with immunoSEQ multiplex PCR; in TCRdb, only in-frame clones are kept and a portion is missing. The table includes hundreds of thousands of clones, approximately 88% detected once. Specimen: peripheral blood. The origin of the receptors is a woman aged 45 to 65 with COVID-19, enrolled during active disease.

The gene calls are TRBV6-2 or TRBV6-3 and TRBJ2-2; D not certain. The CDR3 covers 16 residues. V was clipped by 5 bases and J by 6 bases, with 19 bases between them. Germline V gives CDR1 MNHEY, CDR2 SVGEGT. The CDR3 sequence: CASSPETRLESGELFF. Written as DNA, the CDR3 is TGTGCCAGCAGTCCCGAGACCCGGTTGGAGTCCGGGGAGCTGTTTTTT.

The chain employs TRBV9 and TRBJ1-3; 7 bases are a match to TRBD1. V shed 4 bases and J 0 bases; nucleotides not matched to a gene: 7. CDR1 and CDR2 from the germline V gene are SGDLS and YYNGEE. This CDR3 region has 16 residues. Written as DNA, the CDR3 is TGTGCCAGCAGCCCGAGGGACAGCGACTCTGGAAACACCATATATTTT. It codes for CASSPRDSDSGNTIYF.

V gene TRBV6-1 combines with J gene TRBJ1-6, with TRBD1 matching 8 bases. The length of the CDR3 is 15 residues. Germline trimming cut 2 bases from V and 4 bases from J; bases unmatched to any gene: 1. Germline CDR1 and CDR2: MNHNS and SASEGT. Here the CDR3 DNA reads TGTGCCAGCAGTGAAACAGGGGGGTATAATTCACCCCTCCACTTT. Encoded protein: CASSETGGYNSPLHF.

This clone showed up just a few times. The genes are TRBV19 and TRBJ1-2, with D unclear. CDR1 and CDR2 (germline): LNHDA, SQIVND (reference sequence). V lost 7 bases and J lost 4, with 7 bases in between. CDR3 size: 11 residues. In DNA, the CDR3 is TGTGCCAGTACTGGAGGCTATGGCTACACCTTC. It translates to CASTGGYGYTF. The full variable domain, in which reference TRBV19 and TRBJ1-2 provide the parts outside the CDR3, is DGGITQSPKYLFRKEGQNVTLSCEQNLNHDAMYWYRQDPGQGLRLIYYSQIVNDFQKGDIAEGYSVSREKKESFPLTVTSAQKNPTAFYLCASTGGYGYTFGSGTRLTVV.

CDR3 residues: CASSSGYGNTIYF. CDR3 nucleotide sequence: TGTGCCAGCAGCTCCGGTTACGGAAACACCATATATTTT. The chain links TRBV13 to TRBJ1-3, with unresolved D. The V gene lost 4 bases and the J gene lost 4 bases, with 8 bases spanning the gap. This CDR3 region has 13 residues. From germline, CDR1 is PRHDT and CDR2 FYEKMQ (reference sequence). The full variable domain, its missing parts supplied by reference TRBV13 and TRBJ1-3, is AAGVIQSPRHLIKEKRETATLKCYPIPRHDTVYWYQQGPGQDPQFLISFYEKMQSDKGSIPDRFSAQQFSDYHSELNMSSLELGDSALYFCASSSGYGNTIYFGEGSWLTVV.